The 17 T cell receptor beta chains below come from one sample, sequenced in a study of blood T cell repertoires in COVID-19. Sequenced by immunoSEQ multiplex PCR; TCRdb stores in-frame clones only, minus some. The sample lists 100,000 to 130,000 clones; about 85% were seen once. Sequencing input: peripheral blood. These receptors all come from a woman between 70 and 85 years old with acute or convalescent COVID-19.

This chain uses TRBV28 with TRBJ2-4, with 9 bases identical to TRBD2. V dropped 4 bases and J dropped 2; count of bases not matched to a gene: 3. This CDR3 is built from 15 residues. The germline CDR1 and CDR2 sequences are MDHEN and SYDVKM. CDR3 residues: CASSSSGGTKNIQYF. In DNA form, the CDR3 reads TGTGCCAGCAGTTCCAGCGGGGGGACCAAAAACATTCAGTACTTC.

This clone was detected once. V gene TRBV28 combines with J gene TRBJ2-2; possibly TRBD2 for D (5 bases). CDR1 and CDR2 (germline): MDHEN, SYDVKM. Trimming pared 2 bases from V and 0 bases from J, leaving 16 bases between. This CDR3 has 18 amino acids. The DNA of the CDR3 is TGTGCCAGCAGTTTAAACCCCTGGGAGCGTTCGAACACCGGGGAGCTGTTTTTT. Amino acid sequence: CASSLNPWERSNTGELFF. The full variable domain, completed using reference TRBV28 and TRBJ2-2, is DVKVTQSSRYLVKRTGEKVFLECVQDMDHENMFWYRQDPGLGLRLIYFSYDVKMKEKGDIPEGYSVSREKKERFSLILESASTNQTSMYLCASSLNPWERSNTGELFFGEGSRLTVL.

J is TRBJ2-7 and V is TRBV6-5; the match to TRBD2 covers 8 bases. This CDR3 spans 11 amino acids. The V segment lost 5 bases and the J segment 7 bases; nucleotides outside the gene matches: 1. The V gene's germline CDR1 is MNHEY and CDR2 SVGAGI. CDR3: CASSTGGEQYF. CDR3 DNA sequence: TGTGCCAGCAGTACGGGGGGGGAGCAGTACTTC.

This clone has more than one count but fewer than ten. The chain joins TRBV28 to TRBJ2-3, with D uncertain. The CDR3 has 17 amino acids. V gave up 3 bases and J gave up 0 bases, with 16 bases separating them. Per germline, CDR1 MDHEN and CDR2 SYDVKM. CDR3 sequence reads: CASSFPPLTTSTDTQYF. The CDR3, as DNA: TGTGCCAGCAGTTTCCCCCCTCTGACAACTAGCACAGATACGCAGTATTTT.

This chain connects TRBV5-1 to TRBJ2-7; 8 bases agree with TRBD2. CDR1 and CDR2 from the germline V gene are SGHRS and YFSETQ. V gave up 3 bases and J gave up 4 bases; unmatched junction bases: 9. This CDR3 has 15 amino acids. CDR3 coding DNA: TGCGCCAGCAGCTCACCGGGACTAGGAGTGTACGAGCAGTACTTC. Its protein is CASSSPGLGVYEQYF.

V gene TRBV28 combines with J gene TRBJ1-2, with TRBD1 as a possible D gene (6 bases). CDR3 length: 12 amino acids. CDR1 MDHEN and CDR2 SYDVKM come from the germline V gene. V lost 10 bases and J 8 bases, leaving 17 bases between the germline ends. The CDR3 sequence: CATEHRVDGYTF. The DNA of the CDR3 is TGTGCCACCGAACACAGGGTCGACGGCTACACCTTC.

This clone came up once. The chain recombines TRBV2 with TRBJ1-2, with D perhaps TRBD1 (6 bases). There are 15 residues in the CDR3. In germline, CDR1 is SNHLY, CDR2 FYNNEI. V was cut by 8 bases and J by 8 bases, with 24 bases left in between. CDR3 DNA: TGTGCCAGCCGCCTTCTACGAGACACAGGGTTCGGCTACACCTTC. Protein: CASRLLRDTGFGYTF.

The V and J genes are TRBV15 and TRBJ1-4, with unresolved D. Trimming took 2 bases from V and 5 from J, leaving 3 bases between them. Germline V gene data show CDR1 as LNHNV and CDR2 as YYDKDF (reference sequence). The CDR3 consists of 12 residues. This chain's CDR3 is CATSRQNEKLFF. In nucleotides, the CDR3 is TGTGCCACCAGCAGACAAAATGAAAAACTGTTTTTT.

This rearrangement joins TRBV7-2 to TRBJ1-2; possible D gene TRBD1, 6 bases. The CDR3 runs to 13 residues. Germline V gene sequence: CDR1 SGHTA, CDR2 FQGNSA. V was shortened by 2 bases and J by 7 bases, with 11 bases between the two germline ends. CDR3 protein: CASSLYREGGYTF. As DNA, the CDR3 is TGTGCCAGCAGCTTATACAGGGAGGGTGGCTACACCTTC.

This rearrangement joins TRBV29-1 to TRBJ2-3; D gene ambiguous. Germline V lookup: CDR1 SQVTM, CDR2 ANQGSEA. CDR3 length equals 12 residues. V lost 2 bases to trimming and J lost 5 bases, with 8 bases between them. For the CDR3, the DNA is TGCAGCGTTGAATTGACTGGAGATACGCAGTATTTT. This encodes CSVELTGDTQYF.

This sequence joins TRBV2 and TRBJ1-5; possible D gene TRBD1, 5 bases. Germline V CDR1 and CDR2: SNHLY, FYNNEI. V lost 6 bases and J lost 2, with 5 bases in between. CDR3 length equals 12 residues. For the CDR3, the DNA is TGTGCCAGCAGGACAGGCAATCAGCCCCAGCATTTT. It specifies CASRTGNQPQHF.

The rearrangement uses TRBV6-5 and TRBJ1-2; D remains ambiguous. The CDR3 length is 12 residues. V shed 6 bases and J shed 4 bases, with 9 bases lying between them. Per germline, CDR1 MNHEY and CDR2 SVGAGI. This chain's CDR3 is CASSPGSYGYTF. The CDR3 coding sequence is TGTGCCAGCAGCCCGGGGTCCTATGGCTACACCTTC.

The rearrangement joins TRBV3-1 (or the pseudogene TRBV3-2) to TRBJ2-7, with no clear D. The CDR3 totals 12 residues. The germline V gene encodes CDR1 LGHDT and CDR2 YNNKEL (reference sequence). The V gene lost 1 base and the J gene lost 6 bases, with 7 bases spanning the gap. CDR3 bases: TGTGCCAGCAGCCAAGTATCCGGCGAGCAGTACTTC. Residues: CASSQVSGEQYF.

Comment on this clone: Germline is not matched at one junction end, which may reflect a read error. The V call is TRBV11-2, the J call TRBJ2-2, with a possible D match to TRBD2 (6 bases). The CDR3 is 17 amino acids. Per germline, CDR1 SGHAT and CDR2 FQNNGV. For the CDR3, the DNA is TGTGCCAGCAGCTTTTTATCGAGGAGGGCGAAGACCGGGGAGCTGTTTTTT. Its protein is CASSFLSRRAKTGELFF.

The chain employs TRBV28 and TRBJ2-5, with TRBD1 matching 8 bases. Germline trimming cut 7 bases from V and 2 bases from J; bases unmatched to any gene: 6. Per the germline V gene, CDR1 is MDHEN and CDR2 is SYDVKM. The CDR3 has 14 residues. Here the CDR3 reads CASTKRTGQETQYF. For the CDR3, the DNA is TGTGCCAGCACCAAGAGGACAGGGCAAGAGACCCAGTACTTC.

A single count supports this clone. This chain connects TRBV24-1 to TRBJ2-2; 8 bases fit TRBD1. Germline loops: CDR1 KGHDR, CDR2 SFDVKD. The CDR3 contains 17 residues. V was pared by 2 bases and J by 6 bases, with 10 bases of the junction left unmatched. CDR3 bases: TGTGCCACCAGTGATTCGAGAGGGACAGGAGTCCCCGGGGAGCTGTTTTTT. Translating gives CATSDSRGTGVPGELFF.

The genes are TRBV6-6 and TRBJ1-4; TRBD1 is a possible D gene (5 bases). V was pared by 5 bases and J by 7 bases, with 14 bases between. Per germline, CDR1 MNHNY and CDR2 SVGAGI (reference sequence). This CDR3 contains 14 residues. The CDR3 coding sequence is TGTGCCAGCAGTGCCAGGGTGGATGGTGAAAAACTGTTTTTT. Translation: CASSARVDGEKLFF.